This T cell receptor beta chain was recovered during a study of T cell repertoires in cytomegalovirus infection. Study-wide background: Evidence of both CMV infection and a matching HLA type came from public TCR beta signatures.

Points from the study as a whole: There were carriers of CMV plus the relevant HLA, and cumulative public TCR beta family frequency identified them. Ex vivo, HLA-C-restricted CMV-specific TCR beta clonotypes prevailed over the rest of the response.

V was clipped by 5 bases and J by 16 bases, with 15 bases between them. Germline values: CDR1 SGHTA, CDR2 FQGNSA. The CDR3 runs to 12 residues. At least ten counts were recorded for this clonotype. As yet, its antigen is unknown. TCRdb used MiXCR to reprocess the reads, holding one entry per CDR3 protein. Of approximately 190,000 distinct CDR3 sequences listed, 9.5% are singletons. This TCR came from a human donor in good health (CMV status not recorded). Some clones in this sample may be carry-over from other donors' samples. This chain uses TRBV7-2 with TRBJ1-6; D is possibly TRBD1 (6 bases). Sequencing input: PBMCs. The CDR3 DNA is TGTGCCAGCAGCCGTGCGGGGGGCGATCTCCACTTT. The encoded protein is CASSRAGGDLHF.